What follows are 7 T cell receptor beta chains derived from one specimen sequenced in a study of Ad26.COV2.S vaccination and SARS-CoV-2 variants. Profiled with immunoSEQ multiplex PCR; TCRdb holds only in-frame clones, not every one. The table has around 300,000 clones, about 90% seen once. The treatment: 19 received Ad26.COV2.S at low or high dose, single or two shots; roughly five received placebo; per-sample allocation not given. Sampling was performed 63 days after the first vaccine or placebo injection. This material consisted of peripheral blood, taken in a trial of Ad26.COV2.S vaccine versus placebo. The source is a person between 18 and 65 years old who received the Ad26.COV2.S COVID-19 vaccine or a placebo.

The CDR3 nucleotides are TGTGCCTGGAGTGTAGGCGGATCAATTCATTCTCACGCTTTCTTT. As protein: CAWSVGGSIHSHAFF. The chain combines TRBV30 with TRBJ1-1, with D uncertain. Germline V gene data show CDR1 as GTSNPN and CDR2 as SVGIG (reference sequence). V lost 0 bases and J lost 11, with 22 bases in between. The CDR3 consists of 15 residues.

V gene TRBV5-6 combines with J gene TRBJ1-2; TRBD1 aligns across 9 bases. V gave up 3 bases and J gave up 6 bases; unmatched junction bases: 6. The CDR3 extends over 14 amino acids. Germline V gene sequence: CDR1 SGHDT, CDR2 YYEEEE. The CDR3 protein is CASSWGTGSNGYTF. The CDR3, as DNA: TGTGCCAGCAGCTGGGGGACAGGGTCTAATGGCTACACCTTC.

The rearrangement joins TRBV6-5 to TRBJ2-5; 10 bases are shared with TRBD1. V gave up 4 bases and J gave up 2 bases; unmatched junction bases: 7. The CDR3 consists of 16 residues. From germline, CDR1 is MNHEY and CDR2 SVGAGI. CDR3 region: CASSSNGGQGQETQYF. The CDR3 coding sequence is TGTGCCAGCAGTTCGAACGGGGGACAGGGGCAAGAGACCCAGTACTTC.

The chain employs TRBV6-5 and TRBJ2-7; D gene unclear. Germline V gives CDR1 MNHEY, CDR2 SVGAGI. V was clipped by 8 bases and J by 1 base, with 9 bases between them. The length of the CDR3 is 12 residues. CDR3 protein: CASGTVSYEQYF. In DNA, the CDR3 is TGTGCCAGCGGTACAGTATCCTACGAGCAGTACTTC.

The genes are TRBV16 and TRBJ2-1; no firm D call. Germline assignment: CDR1 KGHSY and CDR2 FQNENV. The CDR3 runs to 16 residues. V was clipped by 2 bases and J by 7 bases, with 18 bases between them. DNA of the CDR3: TGTGCCAGCAGCCAAGCGGACCGTCGACGCGGAAATGAGCAGTTCTTC. Encoded protein: CASSQADRRRGNEQFF.

This clone has only one observation. This chain connects TRBV28 to TRBJ1-2, with D possibly being TRBD1 (6 bases). The CDR3 covers 11 residues. The germline CDR1 and CDR2 sequences are MDHEN and SYDVKM. V gave up 6 bases and J gave up 8 bases, with 10 bases separating them. The CDR3 nucleotides read TGTGCCAGCAGAGGGGGTGACGGCTACACCTTC. Its translation is CASRGGDGYTF.

This rearrangement joins TRBV11-2 to TRBJ2-3; D is perhaps TRBD1 or TRBD2 (6 bases each). Germline assignment: CDR1 SGHAT and CDR2 FQNNGV. V was clipped by 4 bases and J by 2 bases, with 13 bases between them. The CDR3 consists of 15 residues. Here the CDR3 DNA reads TGTGCCAGCAGCTCTTTAGGGGGGAACACAGATACGCAGTATTTT. This gives the protein CASSSLGGNTDTQYF.